This TCR beta chain derives from a study of blood T cell repertoires in COVID-19. Across the whole study: Italy, Spain and the United States were the sources of the convalescent and acute COVID-19 samples. The cDNA or gDNA used as material had been derived from T cells, B-cell-depleted T cells, or PBMCs.

Clones were read by immunoSEQ multiplex PCR, and TCRdb kept only the in-frame ones, dropping some. The data show 200,000 to 250,000 clones, roughly 82% seen once. The sequence was obtained from a middle-aged woman with acute or convalescent COVID-19. Sample: peripheral blood.

This CDR3 reads CAATEGLAGNTIYF. The CDR3 DNA sequence: TGTGCCGCTACAGAGGGTCTAGCAGGAAACACCATATATTTT. The gene calls are TRBV6-5 and TRBJ1-3; D remains unclear. The CDR3 has 14 amino acids. CDR1 is MNHEY and CDR2 is SVGAGI in the germline V gene. Trimming pared 11 bases from V and 4 bases from J, leaving 18 bases between.